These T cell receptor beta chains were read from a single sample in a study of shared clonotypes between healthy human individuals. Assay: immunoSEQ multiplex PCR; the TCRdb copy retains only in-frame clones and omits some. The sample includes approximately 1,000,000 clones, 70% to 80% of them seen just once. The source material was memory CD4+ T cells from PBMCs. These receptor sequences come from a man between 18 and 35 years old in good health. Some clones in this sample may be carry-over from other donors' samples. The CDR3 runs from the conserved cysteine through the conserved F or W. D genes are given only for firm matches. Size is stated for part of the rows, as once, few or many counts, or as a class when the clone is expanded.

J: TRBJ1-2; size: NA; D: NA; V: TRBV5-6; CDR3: CASSYRIREGYTF; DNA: TGTGCCAGCAGCTACCGAATCCGTGAAGGCTACACCTTC
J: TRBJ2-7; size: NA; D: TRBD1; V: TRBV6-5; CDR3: CASSPSGGAGEQYF; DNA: TGTGCCAGCAGTCCTTCAGGGGGCGCGGGCGAGCAGTACTTC
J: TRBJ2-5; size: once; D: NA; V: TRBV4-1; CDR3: CASSQVGVGGETQYF; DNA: TGCGCCAGCAGCCAAGTTGGGGTGGGGGGAGAGACCCAGTACTTC
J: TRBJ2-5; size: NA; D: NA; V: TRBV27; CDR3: CASSRNRDRKETQYF; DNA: TGTGCCAGCAGTAGGAACCGGGACCGCAAGGAGACCCAGTACTTC
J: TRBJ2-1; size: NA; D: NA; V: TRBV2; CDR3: CASSAPDPSSYNEQFF; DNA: TGTGCCAGCAGTGCCCCTGACCCAAGCTCCTACAATGAGCAGTTCTTC
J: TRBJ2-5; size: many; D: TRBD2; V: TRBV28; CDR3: CASSWGGVQETQYF; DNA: TGTGCCAGCAGTTGGGGGGGTGTCCAAGAGACCCAGTACTTC
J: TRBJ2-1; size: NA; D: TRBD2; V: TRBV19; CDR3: CASTPHSGTLINEQFF; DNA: TGTGCCAGTACCCCTCATAGCGGGACTTTAATCAATGAGCAGTTCTTC
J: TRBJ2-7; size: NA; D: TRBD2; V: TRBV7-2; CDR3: CASNLAGGFSEQYF; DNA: TGTGCCAGCAACCTAGCGGGAGGTTTCAGCGAGCAGTACTTC
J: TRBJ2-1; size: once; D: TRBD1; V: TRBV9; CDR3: CASSPRRDSSSYNEQFF; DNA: TGTGCCAGCAGCCCCCGCCGGGACAGCAGCTCCTACAATGAGCAGTTCTTC
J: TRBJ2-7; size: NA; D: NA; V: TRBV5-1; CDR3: CASSLGRPYEQYF; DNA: TGCGCCAGCAGCTTGGGACGGCCCTACGAGCAGTACTTC
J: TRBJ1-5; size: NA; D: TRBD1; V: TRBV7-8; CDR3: CASSWDRGGNQPQHF; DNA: TGTGCCAGCAGCTGGGACAGGGGTGGCAATCAGCCCCAGCATTTT
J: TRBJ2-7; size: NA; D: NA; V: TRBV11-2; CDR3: CASREIYEQYF; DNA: TGTGCCAGCAGAGAAATCTACGAGCAGTACTTC
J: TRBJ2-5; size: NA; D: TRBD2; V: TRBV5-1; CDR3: CASSSLVGGLAGGETQYF; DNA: TGCGCCAGCAGCTCCCTCGTGGGGGGACTAGCGGGAGGAGAGACCCAGTACTTC
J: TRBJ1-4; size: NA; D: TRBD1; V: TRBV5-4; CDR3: CASGKQGTNEKLFF; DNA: TGTGCCAGCGGAAAACAGGGGACTAATGAAAAACTGTTTTTT
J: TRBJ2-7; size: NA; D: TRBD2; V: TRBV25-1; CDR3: CASIAGGAYEQYF; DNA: TGTGCCAGCATAGCGGGAGGAGCCTACGAGCAGTACTTC
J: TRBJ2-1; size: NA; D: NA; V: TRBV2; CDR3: CASSVATPYNEQFF; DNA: TGTGCCAGCAGTGTCGCTACACCTTACAATGAGCAGTTCTTC
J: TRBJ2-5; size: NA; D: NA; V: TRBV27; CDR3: CASSFQRRNQETQYF; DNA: TGTGCCAGCAGTTTCCAGCGGAGGAACCAAGAGACCCAGTACTTC
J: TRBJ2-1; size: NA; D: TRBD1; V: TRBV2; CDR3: CASSRDRGTGIEQFF; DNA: TGTGCCAGCAGCCGAGACAGGGGGACGGGGATTGAGCAGTTCTTC
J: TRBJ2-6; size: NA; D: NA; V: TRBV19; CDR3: CASSIDQRASPTGANVLTF; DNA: TGTGCCAGTAGTATAGATCAAAGGGCTTCCCCCACTGGGGCCAACGTCCTGACTTTC
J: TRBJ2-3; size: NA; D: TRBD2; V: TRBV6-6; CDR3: CASSGTGGSIDTQYF; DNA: TGTGCCAGCAGTGGGACGGGCGGGAGCATCGATACGCAGTATTTT
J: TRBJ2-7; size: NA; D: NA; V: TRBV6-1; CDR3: CASSPIRGSEQYF; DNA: TGTGCCAGCAGTCCCATTAGGGGGAGCGAGCAGTACTTC
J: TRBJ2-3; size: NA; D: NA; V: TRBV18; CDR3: CASSQNRAPDTQYF; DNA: TGTGCCAGCTCACAAAACCGGGCCCCGGATACGCAGTATTTT
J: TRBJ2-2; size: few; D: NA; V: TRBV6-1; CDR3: CASRDTNTGELFF; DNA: TGTGCCAGCAGGGACACGAACACCGGGGAGCTGTTTTTT
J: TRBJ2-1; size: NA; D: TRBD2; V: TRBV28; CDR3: CASSPLAGGSNEQFF; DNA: TGTGCCAGCAGCCCCCTAGCGGGAGGAAGCAATGAGCAGTTCTTC
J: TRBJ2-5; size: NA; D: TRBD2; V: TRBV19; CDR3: CASSARGSGISRETQYF; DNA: TGTGCCAGTAGTGCCCGCGGAAGCGGGATAAGTAGAGAGACCCAGTACTTC
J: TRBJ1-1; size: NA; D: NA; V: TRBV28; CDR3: CATFKGTAGAFF; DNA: TGTGCCACCTTTAAGGGTACCGCGGGAGCTTTCTTT
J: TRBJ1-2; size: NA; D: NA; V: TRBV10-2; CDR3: CASSDRVDPYTF; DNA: TGCGCCAGCAGTGACCGGGTCGATCCCTACACCTTC
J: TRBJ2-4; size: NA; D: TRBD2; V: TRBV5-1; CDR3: CASSRTSGRDIQYF; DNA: TGCGCCAGCAGCAGGACTAGCGGGAGGGACATTCAGTACTTC
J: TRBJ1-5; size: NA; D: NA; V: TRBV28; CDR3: CASRPSQNQPQHF; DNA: TGTGCCAGCAGACCCAGCCAAAATCAGCCCCAGCATTTT
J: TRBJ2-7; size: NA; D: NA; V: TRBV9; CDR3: CASSVWGEAYEQYF; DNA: TGTGCCAGCAGCGTGTGGGGGGAAGCCTACGAGCAGTACTTC
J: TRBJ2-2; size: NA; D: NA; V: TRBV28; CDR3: CASSLPGGGRELFF; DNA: TGTGCCAGCAGCCTTCCCGGCGGCGGGAGGGAGCTGTTTTTT
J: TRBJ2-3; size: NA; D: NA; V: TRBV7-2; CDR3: CASSLAGQTDTQYF; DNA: TGTGCCAGCAGCTTAGCGGGTCAAACAGATACGCAGTATTTT
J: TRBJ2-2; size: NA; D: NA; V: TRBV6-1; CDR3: CASSESWAANTGELFF; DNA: TGTGCCAGCAGTGAAAGTTGGGCAGCGAACACCGGGGAGCTGTTTTTT